This T cell receptor beta chain originates from a study of T-cell reconstitution after alpha-beta-depleted transplantation in children. Preparation of the TCRbeta library was carried out with unique molecular identifiers. TCRdb re-analysed the PCR reads in MiXCR, keeping a single row per CDR3 protein. The sample includes about 460,000 distinct CDR3 sequences, 10% to 13% of them seen just once. The study's findings and limits: Alpha-beta T cells present about two months after transplant were reported to originate from several hundred expanded graft clones. Surviving recipient T cells and intrathymic progenitors accounted for some patients' high TCRbeta diversity at day 60. Counts and diversity of T cells one year after transplant came mostly from newly produced T cells.

This clonotype was seen ten or more times. Its antigen is still unknown. This material consisted of PBMCs, taken before TCRalphabeta/CD19-depleted stem cell transplant. This receptor was identified in a child aged 2 to 10 with inherited bone marrow failure, due to receive a stem cell transplant.

The DNA of the CDR3 is TGTGCCAGCAGCCGACAGACTAGCGGAGGCACAGATACGCAGTATTTT. Translation: CASSRQTSGGTDTQYF. The rearrangement uses TRBV7-2 and TRBJ2-3; 9 bases align to TRBD2. Germline V gives CDR1 SGHTA, CDR2 FQGNSA. V was pared by 5 bases and J by 1 base, with 7 bases of the junction left unmatched. This CDR3 is built from 16 residues.